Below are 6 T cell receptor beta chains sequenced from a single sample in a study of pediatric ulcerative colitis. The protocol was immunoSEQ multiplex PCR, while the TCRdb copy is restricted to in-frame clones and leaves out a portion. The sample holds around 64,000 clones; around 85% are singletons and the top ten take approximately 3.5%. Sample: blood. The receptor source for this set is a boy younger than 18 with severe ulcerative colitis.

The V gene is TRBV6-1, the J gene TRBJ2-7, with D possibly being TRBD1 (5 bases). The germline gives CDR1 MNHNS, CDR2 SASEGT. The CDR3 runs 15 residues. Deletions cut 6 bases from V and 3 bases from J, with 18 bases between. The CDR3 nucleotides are TGTGCCAGCAGCAGTACGACAGTTGGTGTCTACGAGCAGTACTTC. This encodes CASSSTTVGVYEQYF.

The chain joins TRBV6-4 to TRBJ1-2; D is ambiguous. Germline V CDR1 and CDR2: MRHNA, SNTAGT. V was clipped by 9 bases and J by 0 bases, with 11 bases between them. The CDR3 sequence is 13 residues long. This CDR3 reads CARWAEPNYGYTF. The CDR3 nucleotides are TGTGCCAGGTGGGCGGAACCTAACTATGGCTACACCTTC.

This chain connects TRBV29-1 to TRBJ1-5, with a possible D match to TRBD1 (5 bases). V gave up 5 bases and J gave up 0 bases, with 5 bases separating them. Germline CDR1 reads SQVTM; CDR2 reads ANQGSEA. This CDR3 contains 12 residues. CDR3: CSVQGSNQPQHF. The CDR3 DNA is TGCAGCGTTCAGGGTAGCAATCAGCCCCAGCATTTT. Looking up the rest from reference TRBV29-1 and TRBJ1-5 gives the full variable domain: SAVISQKPSRDICQRGTSLTIQCQVDSQVTMMFWYRQQPGQSLTLIATANQGSEATYESGFVIDKFPISRPNLTFSTLTVSNMSPEDSSIYLCSVQGSNQPQHFGDGTRLSIL.

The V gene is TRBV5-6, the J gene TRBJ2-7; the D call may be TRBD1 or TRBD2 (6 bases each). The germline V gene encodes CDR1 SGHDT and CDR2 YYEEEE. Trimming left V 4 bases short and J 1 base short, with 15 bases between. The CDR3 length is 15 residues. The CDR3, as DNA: TGTGCCAGCAGCCGACGGGGGACACTTTCCTACGAGCAGTACTTC. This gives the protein CASSRRGTLSYEQYF.

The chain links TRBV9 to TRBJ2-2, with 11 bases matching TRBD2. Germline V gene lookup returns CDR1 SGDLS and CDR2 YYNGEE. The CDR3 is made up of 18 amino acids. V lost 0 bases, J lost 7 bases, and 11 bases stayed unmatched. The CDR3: CASSVGGTSGSGGGELFF. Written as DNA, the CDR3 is TGTGCCAGCAGCGTAGGGGGAACTAGCGGGAGTGGTGGCGGGGAGCTGTTTTTT.

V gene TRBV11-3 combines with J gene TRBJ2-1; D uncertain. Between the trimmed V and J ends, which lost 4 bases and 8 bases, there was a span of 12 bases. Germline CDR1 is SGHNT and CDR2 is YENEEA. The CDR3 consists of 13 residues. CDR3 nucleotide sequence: TGTGCCAGCAGCTCTTTTAAGAACCATGAGCAGTTCTTC. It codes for CASSSFKNHEQFF.